Listed below are T cell receptor beta chains from one sample, sequenced in a study of cytomegalovirus exposure and HLA in healthy donors. TCRdb keeps only in-frame clones here, not all; method: immunoSEQ multiplex PCR. The table lists around 170,000 clones, over 75% of them singletons. The source material was PBMCs. These receptors were collected from a woman in her 50s in good health and CMV-seropositive. Both conserved end residues are part of each CDR3. D genes are given only for firm matches. Size is stated for part of the rows, as once, few or many counts, or as a class when the clone is expanded.

d_call j_call clone_size v_call cdr3_aa cdr3_nt
TRBD1 TRBJ1-2 NA TRBV5-4 CASSSTGGVGHGYTF TGTGCCAGCAGTTCGACAGGGGGCGTTGGCCATGGCTACACCTTC
NA TRBJ1-2 NA TRBV27 CASSREGRGYTF TGTGCCAGCAGTAGGGAGGGTCGGGGCTACACCTTC
TRBD2 TRBJ2-7 once TRBV7-3 CASSLAGGPYEQYF TGTGCCAGCAGCTTAGCGGGAGGGCCCTACGAGCAGTACTTC
NA TRBJ1-5 NA TRBV7-9 CASSLDTGWSQPQHF TGTGCCAGCAGCTTAGACACAGGGTGGAGCCAGCCCCAGCATTTT
NA TRBJ1-3 NA TRBV7-2 CASSPYPGVGNTIYF TGTGCCAGCAGCCCTTACCCAGGGGTTGGAAACACCATATATTTT
NA TRBJ1-5 NA TRBV7-9 CASSRGEASNQPQHF TGTGCCAGCAGCAGGGGTGAGGCGAGCAATCAGCCCCAGCATTTT
TRBD1 TRBJ1-1 NA TRBV6-4 CASSDSGTGGTEAFF TGTGCCAGCAGTGACTCCGGGACAGGGGGGACTGAAGCTTTCTTT
TRBD1 TRBJ1-2 NA TRBV9 CASSVAGQGGVYGYTF TGTGCCAGCAGCGTAGCTGGACAGGGTGGGGTCTATGGCTACACCTTC
TRBD1 TRBJ2-2 NA TRBV7-3 CASSLSWTGDRVF TGTGCCAGCAGCTTATCCTGGACAGGGGACAGGGTTTTT
NA TRBJ2-5 NA TRBV5-8 CASSLWTTSETQYF TGTGCCAGCAGCTTATGGACTACCTCGGAGACCCAGTACTTC
NA TRBJ2-7 once TRBV29-1 CSVQLGPSYEQYF TGCAGCGTTCAACTAGGCCCCTCCTACGAGCAGTACTTC
NA TRBJ2-1 NA TRBV7-2 CASSFSGVNEQFF TGTGCCAGCAGCTTTAGCGGAGTCAATGAGCAGTTCTTC
TRBD1 TRBJ1-5 NA TRBV30 CAWSVRDRDNQPQHF TGTGCCTGGAGTGTACGGGACAGGGACAATCAGCCCCAGCATTTT
NA TRBJ2-7 NA TRBV27 CASSWSGAGAYEQYF TGTGCCAGCAGTTGGAGCGGGGCAGGGGCCTACGAGCAGTACTTC
TRBD1 TRBJ1-2 NA TRBV28 CASSQWGRGRHGYGYTF TGTGCCAGCAGCCAATGGGGCAGGGGGCGCCACGGCTATGGCTACACCTTC
NA TRBJ1-1 NA TRBV6-1 CASILRQPEAFF TGTGCCAGCATTCTAAGACAGCCTGAAGCTTTCTTT
NA TRBJ2-3 few TRBV15 CATSRDHQGTDTQYF TGTGCCACCAGCAGAGATCATCAGGGGACAGATACGCAGTATTTT
TRBD1 TRBJ1-5 NA TRBV15 CATSTGTGGFYSNQPQHF TGTGCCACCAGCACCGGGACAGGGGGATTCTATAGCAATCAGCCCCAGCATTTT
TRBD1 TRBJ1-2 NA TRBV5-4 CASSLVGGGLEDYGYTF TGTGCCAGCAGCTTGGTAGGGGGCGGATTGGAGGACTATGGCTACACCTTC
NA TRBJ1-2 NA TRBV5-4 CASSSKTRTNYGYTF TGTGCCAGCAGCTCAAAGACACGGACTAACTATGGCTACACCTTC
NA TRBJ1-1 NA TRBV15 CATSRDRNTEAFF TGTGCCACCAGCAGAGACAGGAACACTGAAGCTTTCTTT
TRBD1 TRBJ2-5 NA TRBV27 CASSSDRGVETQYF TGTGCCAGCAGTTCGGACAGGGGGGTAGAGACCCAGTACTTC
NA TRBJ1-4 NA TRBV29-1 CSGTGSNEKLFF TGCAGCGGGACCGGGAGTAATGAAAAACTGTTTTTT
TRBD2 TRBJ2-1 NA TRBV5-6 CASSRLADSYNEQFF TGTGCCAGCAGCCGACTAGCGGACTCCTACAATGAGCAGTTCTTC
TRBD2 TRBJ2-7 NA TRBV15 CATSRAGGSPYEQYF TGTGCCACCAGCAGAGCGGGCGGGAGTCCGTACGAGCAGTACTTC
NA TRBJ1-5 once TRBV28 CASSPIRRSNQPQHF TGTGCCAGCAGCCCGATCCGCAGGAGCAATCAGCCCCAGCATTTT
NA TRBJ1-1 NA TRBV27 CASSFAPGAEAFF TGTGCCAGCAGTTTTGCCCCCGGGGCTGAAGCTTTCTTT
NA TRBJ1-2 NA TRBV7-9 CASSLEGSHPGGYTF TGTGCCAGCAGCTTAGAAGGTTCCCATCCGGGTGGCTACACCTTC
TRBD2 TRBJ2-5 few TRBV9 CASSPSGGSAGETQYF TGTGCCAGCAGCCCTAGCGGGGGGTCCGCTGGAGAGACCCAGTACTTC
TRBD1 TRBJ2-7 once TRBV28 CAIGDRGREQYF TGTGCCATCGGAGACAGGGGACGCGAGCAGTACTTC
NA TRBJ1-1 NA TRBV9 CASSVTPTGRNTEAFF TGTGCCAGCAGCGTCACCCCTACAGGGAGGAACACTGAAGCTTTCTTT
TRBD1 TRBJ1-5 NA TRBV6-6 CASSYPSATGAQPQHF TGTGCCAGCAGTTACCCGTCGGCTACAGGGGCCCAGCCCCAGCATTTT
TRBD1 TRBJ2-7 NA TRBV6-6 CASSYGQGRGYEQYF TGTGCCAGCAGTTACGGACAGGGTCGTGGTTACGAGCAGTACTTC
TRBD1 TRBJ2-3 NA TRBV27 CASSWRQGMGTDTQYF TGTGCCAGCAGTTGGCGACAGGGGATGGGGACAGATACGCAGTATTTT
NA TRBJ2-7 once TRBV10-3 CAISESRVYEQYF TGTGCCATCAGTGAGTCGAGGGTATACGAGCAGTACTTC
NA TRBJ1-1 NA TRBV7-9 CAITKKNTEAFF TGTGCCATCACAAAGAAGAACACTGAAGCTTTCTTT
NA TRBJ2-2 NA TRBV7-7 CASSLAETTGELFF TGTGCTAGCAGCTTAGCGGAGACCACCGGGGAGCTGTTTTTT
TRBD2 TRBJ2-1 NA TRBV6-5 CAIRPSGGSGEQFF TGTGCCATCCGCCCTAGCGGGGGGTCGGGTGAGCAGTTCTTC
NA TRBJ1-6 NA TRBV6-1 CASRSAGVGNSPLHF TGTGCCAGCAGGAGCGCAGGGGTCGGTAATTCACCCCTCCACTTT
TRBD1 TRBJ1-1 NA TRBV5-1 CASSSGQGAKPNTEAFF TGCGCCAGCAGCTCCGGACAGGGGGCTAAACCCAACACTGAAGCTTTCTTT
NA TRBJ2-6 few TRBV28 CASSSSDSGANVLTF TGTGCCAGCAGTTCGAGTGACTCTGGGGCCAACGTCCTGACTTTC
NA TRBJ1-2 NA TRBV5-4 CASSPPRTARYGYTF TGTGCCAGCAGCCCCCCCCGGACAGCGCGCTATGGCTACACCTTC
NA TRBJ1-2 NA TRBV7-9 CASSSGLYGYTF TGTGCCAGCAGCTCCGGTCTCTATGGCTACACCTTC
TRBD1 TRBJ2-5 NA TRBV5-4 CASSYGGQETQYF TGTGCCAGCAGCTATGGGGGACAGGAGACCCAGTACTTC
TRBD1 TRBJ1-5 once TRBV27 CASSSGRDRDGQPRHF TGTGCCAGCAGTTCCGGACGGGACAGGGATGGTCAGCCCCGGCATTTT
TRBD1 TRBJ2-7 NA TRBV27 CASSFPGQGEQYF TGTGCCAGCAGTTTCCCCGGACAGGGCGAGCAGTACTTC
NA TRBJ2-7 once TRBV5-1 CASSRLGAGYSYEQYF TGCGCCAGCAGCCGTTTGGGAGCGGGCTACTCCTACGAGCAGTACTTC
TRBD2 TRBJ2-7 NA TRBV2 CASSELAGGPIYEQYF TGTGCCAGCAGTGAGCTAGCGGGAGGGCCTATCTACGAGCAGTACTTC
TRBD1 TRBJ2-2 NA TRBV7-3 CASSRDRTGELFF TGTGCCAGCAGCCGGGACAGAACCGGGGAGCTGTTTTTT
NA TRBJ1-5 NA TRBV15 CATSRDTGQPQHF TGTGCCACCAGCAGAGATACGGGTCAGCCCCAGCATTTT
TRBD1 TRBJ2-7 NA TRBV6-6 CASSSRDRTYEQYF TGTGCCAGCAGCTCCCGGGACAGAACCTACGAGCAGTACTTC
NA TRBJ2-7 NA TRBV6-5 CASSYSPGSYEQYF TGTGCCAGCAGTTACTCCCCCGGGTCCTACGAGCAGTACTTC
TRBD1 TRBJ2-5 few TRBV5-1 CASSLGGTGVQETQYF TGCGCCAGCAGCTTGGGTGGGACAGGGGTCCAAGAGACCCAGTACTTC
TRBD1 TRBJ1-2 NA TRBV4-2 CASSQDSGQGGCGYTF TGTGCCAGCAGCCAAGATTCGGGACAGGGGGGCTGTGGCTACACCTTC
TRBD1 TRBJ2-7 NA TRBV7-9 CASSLGQGVYEQYF TGTGCCAGCAGCTTGGGCCAGGGGGTCTACGAGCAGTACTTC
NA TRBJ1-1 NA TRBV28 CASSPQLNRVKEAFF TGTGCCAGCAGTCCGCAGTTAAACAGGGTAAAGGAAGCTTTCTTT
TRBD1 TRBJ1-6 NA TRBV10-3 CAISEKMDRRDSPLHF TGTGCCATCAGTGAGAAAATGGACAGGCGAGACTCACCCCTCCACTTT
NA TRBJ1-6 NA TRBV27 CASSLSGVAYNSPLHF TGTGCCAGCAGTTTATCGGGCGTTGCCTATAATTCACCCCTCCACTTT
NA TRBJ2-3 NA TRBV29-1 CSVSGGKQYF TGCAGCGTTTCCGGGGGTAAGCAGTATTTT
NA TRBJ1-1 few TRBV4-3 CASSLELSGVLSEAFF TGCGCCAGCAGCCTAGAGTTGTCGGGGGTATTATCGGAAGCTTTCTTT